The entry below describes one TCR beta chain. What it binds is not known. A junction end diverges from the germline sequence, so it may reflect a read error. Here immunoSEQ multiplex PCR was the method, and the copy in TCRdb shows in-frame clones only, minus some. Found here are 550,000 to 800,000 clones, about 74% of them singletons; the top ten hold 1.5% to 2%. The data were obtained in a study of shared clonotypes between healthy human individuals. The CD4+ fraction was divided into a CD45RA+ naive subset and a CD45RA-negative memory subset. Whole-study results and caveats: Few donors restricted represented genetic and exposure-history diversity. Memory subsets had estimated richness that was generally smaller than that of naive subsets.

Germline CDR1 reads SNHLY; CDR2 reads FYNNEI. This CDR3 comprises 14 residues. This receptor was identified in a woman in her thirties in good health. This chain joins TRBV2 and TRBJ2-5, with D unresolved. The sequencing input was memory CD4+ T cells sorted from blood. The subset is: CD45RA-negative fraction. CDR3 DNA sequence: TGTGCCAGCAGTAAAGCCCTAAACCTAGAGACCCAGTACTTC. Translation: CASSKALNLETQYF.